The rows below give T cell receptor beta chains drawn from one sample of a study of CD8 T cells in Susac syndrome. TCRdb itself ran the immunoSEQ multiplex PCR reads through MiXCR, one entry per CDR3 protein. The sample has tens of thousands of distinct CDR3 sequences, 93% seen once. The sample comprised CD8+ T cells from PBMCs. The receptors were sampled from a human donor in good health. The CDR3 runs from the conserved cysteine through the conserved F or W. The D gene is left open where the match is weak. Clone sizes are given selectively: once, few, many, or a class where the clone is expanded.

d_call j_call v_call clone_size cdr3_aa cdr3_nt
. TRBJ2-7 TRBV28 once CASTDNSYEQYF TGTGCCAGCACCGACAACTCCTACGAGCAGTACTTC
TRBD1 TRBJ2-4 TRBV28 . CASSLYGQGRNIQYF TGTGCCAGCAGTTTATACGGACAGGGCAGAAACATTCAGTACTTC
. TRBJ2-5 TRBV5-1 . CASSPPYQETQYF TGCGCCAGCAGCCCACCGTACCAAGAGACCCAGTACTTC
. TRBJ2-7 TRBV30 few CAWSESRVRLGSYEQYF TGTGCCTGGAGTGAAAGCAGGGTAAGGCTCGGCTCCTACGAGCAGTACTTC
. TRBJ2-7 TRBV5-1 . CASSLTRSYEQYF TGCGCCAGCAGCTTAACACGTTCCTACGAGCAGTACTTC
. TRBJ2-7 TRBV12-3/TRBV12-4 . CASSPPGLGLYEQYF TGTGCCAGCAGTCCCCCAGGCCTTGGCCTCTACGAGCAGTACTTC
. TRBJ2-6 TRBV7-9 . CASSTQGYGANVLTF TGTGCCAGCAGCACCCAGGGGTACGGGGCCAACGTCCTGACTTTC
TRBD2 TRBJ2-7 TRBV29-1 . CSVTLAGAGYEQYF TGCAGCGTGACACTAGCGGGAGCTGGGTACGAGCAGTACTTC
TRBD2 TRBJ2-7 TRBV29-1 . CSVVLTSGRAGTYEQYF TGCAGCGTTGTTCTGACTAGCGGGAGGGCCGGAACCTACGAGCAGTACTTC
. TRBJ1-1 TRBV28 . CASSTQGWGTEAFF TGTGCCAGCAGTACCCAGGGCTGGGGCACTGAAGCTTTCTTT
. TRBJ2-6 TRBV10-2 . CASSEIGPNVLTF TGCGCCAGCAGTGAGATAGGGCCCAACGTCCTGACTTTC
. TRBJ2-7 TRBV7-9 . CASSLPGLGYEQYF TGTGCCAGCAGCCTACCGGGCCTAGGGTACGAGCAGTACTTC
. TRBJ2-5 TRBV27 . CASSLFPQETQYF TGTGCCAGCAGTTTATTCCCGCAAGAGACCCAGTACTTC
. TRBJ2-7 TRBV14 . CASSPSSGIEQYF TGTGCCAGCAGCCCCAGCTCAGGGATCGAGCAGTACTTC
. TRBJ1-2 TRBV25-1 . CASSEGARLYGYTF TGTGCCAGCAGTGAAGGGGCTCGACTCTATGGCTACACCTTC
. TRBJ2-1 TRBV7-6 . CASSLDGGPYNEQFF TGTGCCAGCAGCTTAGACGGGGGTCCCTACAATGAGCAGTTCTTC
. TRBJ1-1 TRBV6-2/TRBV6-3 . CASSYSWGRTEAFF TGTGCCAGCAGTTACTCCTGGGGTCGGACTGAAGCTTTCTTT
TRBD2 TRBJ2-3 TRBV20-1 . CSAKALAGQYF TGCAGTGCTAAAGCTCTAGCGGGGCAGTATTTT
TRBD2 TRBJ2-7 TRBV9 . CASSEGLAGGRSYEQYF TGTGCCAGCAGCGAGGGACTAGCGGGAGGGCGGTCCTACGAGCAGTACTTC
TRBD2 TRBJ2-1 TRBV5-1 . CASSRLAGVNDEQFF TGCGCCAGCAGCCGACTAGCGGGAGTTAACGATGAGCAGTTCTTC
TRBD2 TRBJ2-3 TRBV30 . CAWSVMRGREHTQYF TGTGCCTGGAGTGTAATGAGAGGGAGGGAGCATACGCAGTATTTT
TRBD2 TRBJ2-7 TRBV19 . CASSTLAGQNYEQYF TGTGCCAGTAGTACGCTAGCGGGGCAGAACTACGAGCAGTACTTC